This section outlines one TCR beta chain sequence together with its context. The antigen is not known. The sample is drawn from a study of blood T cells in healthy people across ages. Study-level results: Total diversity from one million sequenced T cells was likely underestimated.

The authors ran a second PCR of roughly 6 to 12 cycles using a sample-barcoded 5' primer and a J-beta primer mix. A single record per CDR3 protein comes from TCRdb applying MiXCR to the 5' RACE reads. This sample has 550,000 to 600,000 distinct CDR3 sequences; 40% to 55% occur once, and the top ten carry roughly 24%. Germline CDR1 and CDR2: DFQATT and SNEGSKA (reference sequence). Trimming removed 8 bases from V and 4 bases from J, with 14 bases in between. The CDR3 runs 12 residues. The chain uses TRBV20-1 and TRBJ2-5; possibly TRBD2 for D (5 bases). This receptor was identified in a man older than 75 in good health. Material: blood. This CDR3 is CSLRGPGETQYF. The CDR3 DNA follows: TGCAGTCTCCGAGGGCCTGGAGAGACCCAGTACTTC.